The text below deals with one T cell receptor beta chain. Its antigen is still unknown. Base qualities are not at hand, and no much larger clone is one base apart. The data were taken from a study of response to subunit inactivated influenza vaccine (dated by TCRdb to between 2018 and 2020). Study-level background: To follow how T cells responded to a trivalent subunit inactivated influenza vaccine, the researchers relied on deep quantitative profiling of the T cell receptor repertoire. Overall study results and their limits: The authors suggested that each seasonal influenza vaccination may recruit only a limited number of new T cells.

The CDR3 starts with the cysteine, ends with the phenylalanine, and has 21 residues. Kept here is only the CDR3 DNA, which spans 63 bases and is read in frame from base 1. Relative to germline, V is missing 1 base and J is missing 0 bases, with 14 bases of the junction outside any gene match. The library was prepared using RT-PCR. The instrument given in TCRdb is Illumina HiSeq 2500. TCRdb redid the processing of the public reads, applying fastp at Q25 and MiXCR, and retained in-frame beta chains. Each record represents a unique CDR3 protein, reported with the most common genes and DNA among its rows. For this sample there are about 520,000 distinct CDR3 sequences; about 25% appear just once. The ten top clones hold 1.5% to 2% of the sample.

This specimen was CD4+ T cells sorted from PBMCs, taken around 5 days after vaccination. The sequence links TRBV12-3 or TRBV12-4 to TRBJ2-1; TRBD2 lines up with 11 middle nucleotides. This receptor was obtained from a man aged 45-65 years who received an inactivated influenza vaccine. Donor details come from another sample of the same person, matched by shared clones. The DNA reads TGTGCCAGCAGTTTAGTGGCCCGGATAGCGGGAGGGCTAGGCTCCTACAATGAGCAGTTCTTC. It translates to CASSLVARIAGGLGSYNEQFF.